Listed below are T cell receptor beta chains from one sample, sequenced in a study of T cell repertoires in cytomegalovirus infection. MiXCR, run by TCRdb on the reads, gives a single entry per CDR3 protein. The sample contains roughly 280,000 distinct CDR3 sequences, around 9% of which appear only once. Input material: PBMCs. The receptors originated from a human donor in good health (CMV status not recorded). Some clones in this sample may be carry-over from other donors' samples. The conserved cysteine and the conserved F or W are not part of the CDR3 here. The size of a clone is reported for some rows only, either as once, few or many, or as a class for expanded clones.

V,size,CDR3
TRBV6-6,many,ASNVPGGLY
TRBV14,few,ASKGPHNEQF
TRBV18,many,ASSPRPVPAEAF
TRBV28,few,ASSLSRAIQETQY
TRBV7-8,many,ASSIDRAQPQH
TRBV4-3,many,ASSQVRLLFNQPQH
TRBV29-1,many,SVYRDPNTEAF
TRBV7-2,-,ASSLGITAGQETQY
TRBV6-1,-,ASSERDNQPQH
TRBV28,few,ASSLIGLYEQY
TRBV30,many,AWSYDRGYYGYT
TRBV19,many,ASSIWDSSYNEQF
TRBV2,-,ASGGSSNQPQH
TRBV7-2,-,ASSARSGDEKLF
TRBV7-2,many,ASSLGPSGVDQPQH
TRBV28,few,ASSGTSGVPREQY
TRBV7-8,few,ASSLGGGRSSYNEQF
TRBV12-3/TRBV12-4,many,ASGVAGAGF
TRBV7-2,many,ASSPDRSSLETQY
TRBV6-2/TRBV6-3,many,ASSSISTYGYT
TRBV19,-,ASEEGTIGNTIY
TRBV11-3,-,ASNPGGSVQAEAF
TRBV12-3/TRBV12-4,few,ASSLGDRGRGTQY
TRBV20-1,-,SASWWRNQETQY
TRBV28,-,ASSLLLGTGGNSPLH
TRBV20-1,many,SARNGIWGEVYGYT
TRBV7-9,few,ASSFRAGAYNEQF
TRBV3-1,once,ASSQDRSNYGYT
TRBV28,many,ASNLMNTEAF
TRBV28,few,ASKEGIPEKLF
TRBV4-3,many,ASSQDRNSPLH
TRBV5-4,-,ASRLGGPNEKLF
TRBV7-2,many,ASSLVVMNTEAF
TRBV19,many,ASSSDLRGLYEQY
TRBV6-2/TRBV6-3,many,ASSPLSGQRTEAF
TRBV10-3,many,AIRSDGAGDETQY
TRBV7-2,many,ASSLWDGQETQY
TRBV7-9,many,ASRKDSGANVLT
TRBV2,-,ASSLQGEFGDEQY
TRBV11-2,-,ASSLDPSRGRQY
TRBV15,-,ATWHQGYGYT
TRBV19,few,ASRSRQGKSSEAF
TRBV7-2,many,ASSLRALNSNQPQH
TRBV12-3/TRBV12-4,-,ASSRREGDAANYGYT
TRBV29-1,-,SVEDRAGKMNEQF
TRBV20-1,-,SARDLRDWSSYNSPLH
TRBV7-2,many,ASSLRTDGYT
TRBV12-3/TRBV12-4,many,ASSFHRGRGSPLH
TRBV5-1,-,ASSSPPLETQY
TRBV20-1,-,SARPPGPIQNEQF
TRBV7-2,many,ASSWGGVNSPLH
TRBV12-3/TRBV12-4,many,ASRRRDRVGEQY
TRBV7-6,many,ASRSLQGAYTEAF
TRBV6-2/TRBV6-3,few,ASSSASGGRGETQY
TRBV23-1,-,ASSPLQGKACRDYEQY
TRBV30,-,AWRNAVLNNEQF
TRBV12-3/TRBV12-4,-,ASSLGTALYSPLH
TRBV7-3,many,ASSLLGRSDNEQF
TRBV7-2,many,ASSLGWGGGQPQH